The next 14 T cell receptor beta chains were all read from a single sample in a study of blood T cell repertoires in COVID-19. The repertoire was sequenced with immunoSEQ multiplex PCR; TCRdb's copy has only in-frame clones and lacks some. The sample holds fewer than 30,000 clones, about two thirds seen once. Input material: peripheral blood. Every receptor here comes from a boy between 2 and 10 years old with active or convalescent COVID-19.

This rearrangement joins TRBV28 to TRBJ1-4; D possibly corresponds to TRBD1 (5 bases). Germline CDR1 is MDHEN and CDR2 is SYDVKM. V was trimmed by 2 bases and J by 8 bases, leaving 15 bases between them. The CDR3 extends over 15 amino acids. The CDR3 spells CASSLPTALGEKLFF. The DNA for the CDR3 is TGTGCCAGCAGTTTACCGACAGCGCTTGGGGAAAAACTGTTTTTT.

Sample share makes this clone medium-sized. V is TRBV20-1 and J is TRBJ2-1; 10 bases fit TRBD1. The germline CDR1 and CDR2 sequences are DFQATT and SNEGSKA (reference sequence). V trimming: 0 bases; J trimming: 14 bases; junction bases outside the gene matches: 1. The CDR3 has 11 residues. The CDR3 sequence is CSARDGQGEFF. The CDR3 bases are TGCAGTGCTAGAGACGGACAGGGGGAGTTCTTC.

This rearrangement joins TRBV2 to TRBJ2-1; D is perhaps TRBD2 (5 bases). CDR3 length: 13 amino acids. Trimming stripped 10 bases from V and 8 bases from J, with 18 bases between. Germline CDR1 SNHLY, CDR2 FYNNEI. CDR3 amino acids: CATIPGAAYEQFF. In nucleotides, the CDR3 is TGTGCCACCATTCCCGGAGCGGCCTATGAGCAGTTCTTC.

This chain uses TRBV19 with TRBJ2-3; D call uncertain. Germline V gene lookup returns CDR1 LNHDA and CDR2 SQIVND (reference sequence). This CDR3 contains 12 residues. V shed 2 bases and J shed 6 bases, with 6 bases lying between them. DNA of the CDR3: TGTGCCAGTAGTATATATGAGGATACGCAGTATTTT. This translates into CASSIYEDTQYF.

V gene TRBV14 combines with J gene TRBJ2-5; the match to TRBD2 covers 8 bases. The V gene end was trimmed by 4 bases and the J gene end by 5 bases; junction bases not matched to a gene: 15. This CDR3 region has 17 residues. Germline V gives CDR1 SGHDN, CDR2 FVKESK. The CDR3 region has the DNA TGTGCCAGCAGCCTAGATAGTCTGACTAGCGAGAGGGAGACCCAGTACTTC. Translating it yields CASSLDSLTSERETQYF.

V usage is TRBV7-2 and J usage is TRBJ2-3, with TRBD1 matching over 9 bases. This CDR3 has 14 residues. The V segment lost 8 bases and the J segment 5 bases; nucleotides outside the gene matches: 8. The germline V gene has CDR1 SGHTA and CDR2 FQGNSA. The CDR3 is CASSRTGDVDTQYF. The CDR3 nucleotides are TGTGCCAGCTCCCGGACAGGGGATGTAGATACGCAGTATTTT.

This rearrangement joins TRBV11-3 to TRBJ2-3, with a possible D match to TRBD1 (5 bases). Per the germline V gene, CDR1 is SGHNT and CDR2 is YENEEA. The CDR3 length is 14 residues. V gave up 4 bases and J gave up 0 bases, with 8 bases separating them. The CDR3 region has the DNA TGTGCCAGCAGCTCCGGACATAGCACAGATACGCAGTATTTT. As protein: CASSSGHSTDTQYF.

The CDR3 nucleotides are TGTGCCAGCAGCCAAGAATTCGCGGGGGTGGCAGATACGCAGTATTTT. Translation gives CASSQEFAGVADTQYF. This rearrangement joins TRBV4-2 to TRBJ2-3; 7 nucleotides line up with TRBD2. Germline V CDR1 and CDR2: LGHNA, YNFKEQ. V was pared by 0 bases and J by 4 bases, with 7 bases of the junction left unmatched. CDR3 length: 16 residues.

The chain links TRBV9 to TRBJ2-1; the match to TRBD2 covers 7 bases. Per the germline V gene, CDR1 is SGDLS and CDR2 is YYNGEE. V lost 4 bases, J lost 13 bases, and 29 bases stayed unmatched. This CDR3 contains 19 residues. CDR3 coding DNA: TGTGCCAGCAGCCCCCAAATGCTTCTAGCGGCCTACAATGAGCAAGGACAGTTCTTC. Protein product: CASSPQMLLAAYNEQGQFF.

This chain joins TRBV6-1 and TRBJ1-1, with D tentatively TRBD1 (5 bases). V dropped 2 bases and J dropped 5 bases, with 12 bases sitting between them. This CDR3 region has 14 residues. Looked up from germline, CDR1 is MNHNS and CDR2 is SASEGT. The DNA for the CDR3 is TGTGCCAGCAGTGAAAGGAAGGGGAGGACTGAAGCTTTCTTT. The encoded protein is CASSERKGRTEAFF.

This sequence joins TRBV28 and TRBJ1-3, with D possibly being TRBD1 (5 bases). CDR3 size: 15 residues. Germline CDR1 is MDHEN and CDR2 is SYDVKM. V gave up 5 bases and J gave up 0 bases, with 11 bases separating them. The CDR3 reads CASSLRGLSGNTIYF. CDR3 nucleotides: TGTGCCAGCAGTCTAAGGGGTCTCTCTGGAAACACCATATATTTT. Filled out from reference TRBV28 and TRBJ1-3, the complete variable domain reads DVKVTQSSRYLVKRTGEKVFLECVQDMDHENMFWYRQDPGLGLRLIYFSYDVKMKEKGDIPEGYSVSREKKERFSLILESASTNQTSMYLCASSLRGLSGNTIYFGEGSWLTVV.

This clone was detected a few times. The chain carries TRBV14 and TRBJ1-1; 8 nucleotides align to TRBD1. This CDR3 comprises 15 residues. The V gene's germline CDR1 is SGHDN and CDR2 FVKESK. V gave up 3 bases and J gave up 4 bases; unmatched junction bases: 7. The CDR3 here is CASSHQGARGTEAFF. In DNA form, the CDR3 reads TGTGCCAGCAGCCACCAGGGGGCAAGAGGCACTGAAGCTTTCTTT.

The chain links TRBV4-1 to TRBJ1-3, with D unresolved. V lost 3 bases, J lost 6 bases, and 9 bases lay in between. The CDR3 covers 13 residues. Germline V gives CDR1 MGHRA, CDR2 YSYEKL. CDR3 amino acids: CASSQHRENTIYF. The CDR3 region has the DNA TGCGCCAGCAGCCAGCACAGAGAAAACACCATATATTTT.

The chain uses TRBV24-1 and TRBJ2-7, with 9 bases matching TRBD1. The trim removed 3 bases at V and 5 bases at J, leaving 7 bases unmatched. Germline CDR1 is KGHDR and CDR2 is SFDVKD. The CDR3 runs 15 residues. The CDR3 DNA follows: TGTGCCACCAGTGATCCGGGACAGGGAACCAACGAGCAGTACTTC. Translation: CATSDPGQGTNEQYF.